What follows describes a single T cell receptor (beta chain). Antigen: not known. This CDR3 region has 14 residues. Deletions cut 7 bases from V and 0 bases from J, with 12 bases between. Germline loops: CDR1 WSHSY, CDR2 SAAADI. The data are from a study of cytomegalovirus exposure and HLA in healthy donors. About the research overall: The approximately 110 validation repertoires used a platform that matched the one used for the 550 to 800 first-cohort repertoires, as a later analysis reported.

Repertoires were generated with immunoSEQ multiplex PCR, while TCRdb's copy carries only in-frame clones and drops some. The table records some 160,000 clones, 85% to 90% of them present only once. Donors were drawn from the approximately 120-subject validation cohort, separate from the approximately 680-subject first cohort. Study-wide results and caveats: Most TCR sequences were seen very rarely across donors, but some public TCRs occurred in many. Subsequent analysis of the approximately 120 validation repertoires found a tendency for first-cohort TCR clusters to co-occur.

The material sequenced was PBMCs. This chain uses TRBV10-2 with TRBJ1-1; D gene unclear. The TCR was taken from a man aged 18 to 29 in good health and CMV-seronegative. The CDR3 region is CASNPGFLNTEAFF. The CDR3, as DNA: TGCGCCAGCAACCCGGGGTTCTTGAACACTGAAGCTTTCTTT.